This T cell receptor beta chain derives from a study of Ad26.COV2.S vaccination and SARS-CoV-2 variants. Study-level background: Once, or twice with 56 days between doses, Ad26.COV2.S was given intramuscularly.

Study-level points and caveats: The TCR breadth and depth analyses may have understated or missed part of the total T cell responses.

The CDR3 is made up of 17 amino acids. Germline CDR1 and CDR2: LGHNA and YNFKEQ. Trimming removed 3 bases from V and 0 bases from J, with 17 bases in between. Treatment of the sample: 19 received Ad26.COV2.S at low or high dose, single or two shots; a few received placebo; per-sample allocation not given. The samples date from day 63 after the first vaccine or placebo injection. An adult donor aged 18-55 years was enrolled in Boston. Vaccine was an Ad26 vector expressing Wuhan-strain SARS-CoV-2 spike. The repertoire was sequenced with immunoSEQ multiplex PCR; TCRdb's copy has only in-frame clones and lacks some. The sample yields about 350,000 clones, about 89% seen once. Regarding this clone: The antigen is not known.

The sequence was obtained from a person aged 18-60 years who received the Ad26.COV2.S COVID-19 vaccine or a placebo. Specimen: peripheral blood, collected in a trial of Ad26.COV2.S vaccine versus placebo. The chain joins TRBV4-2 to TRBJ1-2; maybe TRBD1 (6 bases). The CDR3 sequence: CASSQGSRDISNYGYTF. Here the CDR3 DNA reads TGTGCCAGCAGCCAGGGGAGCCGGGACATATCTAACTATGGCTACACCTTC.